Listed below are T cell receptor beta chains from one sample, sequenced in a study of shared clonotypes between healthy human individuals. Assay: immunoSEQ multiplex PCR; the TCRdb copy retains only in-frame clones and omits some. The repertoire holds roughly 2.2 million clones, approximately 95% seen once, with about 0.41% in the top ten. Source material: naive CD4+ T cells from PBMCs. All receptors come from a man between 18 and 29 years old in good health. Some clones in this sample may be carry-over from other donors' samples. CDR3s include the opening cysteine and the closing phenylalanine or tryptophan. The D gene is left open where the match is weak. Only some rows state a clone size, as once, few, many or a class for expanded clones.

V gene	D gene	clone size	J gene	CDR3 DNA	CDR3 protein
TRBV28	TRBD1	.	TRBJ1-1	TGTGCCAGCAGTGTTCGTACAGGGGGCACTGAAGCTTTCTTT	CASSVRTGGTEAFF
TRBV20-1	.	.	TRBJ1-2	TGCAGTGCGCCCTTGGGATATGGCTACACCTTC	CSAPLGYGYTF
TRBV18	.	.	TRBJ2-3	TGTGCCAGCTCACCAAGGGCGGAGGGGACAGATACGCAGTATTTT	CASSPRAEGTDTQYF
TRBV5-1	TRBD1	.	TRBJ2-5	TGCGCCAGCAGCGACCGGGGCCGTAGACAGGGACAAGAGACCCAGTACTTC	CASSDRGRRQGQETQYF
TRBV27	.	.	TRBJ2-1	TGTGCCAGCAGTCCCGGATACAATGAGCAGTTCTTC	CASSPGYNEQFF
TRBV27	TRBD2	.	TRBJ2-2	TGTGCCAGCAGTTTGGAAGGGACTAGCGGAACCGTGAAGCTGTTTTTT	CASSLEGTSGTVKLFF
TRBV28	TRBD1	.	TRBJ1-1	TGTGCCAGCAGTTACCTAGGACAGGGAGCTAAGACTGAAGCTTTCTTT	CASSYLGQGAKTEAFF
TRBV7-8	.	once	TRBJ1-1	TGTGCCAGCAGCTTAGTCGTAAACACTGAAGCTTTCTTT	CASSLVVNTEAFF
TRBV7-3	TRBD1	.	TRBJ2-7	TGTGCCAGCAGCCCCAGGGACAGGTTGGAGCAGTACTTC	CASSPRDRLEQYF
TRBV7-6	.	.	TRBJ2-1	TGTGCCAGCAGCTTGGGGAGTCTCTCCTACAATGAGCAGTTCTTC	CASSLGSLSYNEQFF
TRBV30	.	.	TRBJ2-7	TGTGCCTGGAGTGGGGTCTACGAGCAGTACTTC	CAWSGVYEQYF
TRBV28	.	.	TRBJ1-1	TGTGCCGGCAGGGGTAGCCTTGAAACTGAAGCTTTCTTT	CAGRGSLETEAFF
TRBV7-9	TRBD1	.	TRBJ2-3	TGTGCCAGCAGCCCCTGGGACAGGGAAATTGATACGCAGTATTTT	CASSPWDREIDTQYF
TRBV28	.	.	TRBJ2-5	TGTGCCAGCAGTTTAATAGGTCGCGGAGGACGGGAGACCCAGTACTTC	CASSLIGRGGRETQYF
TRBV12-5	.	.	TRBJ1-2	TGTGCTAGTGGTTTCAGTCGGGGGTTCGGCTACACCTTC	CASGFSRGFGYTF
TRBV9	.	.	TRBJ1-4	TGTGCCAGCAGCCCAGGGGCAGCTTGGGAAAAACTGTTTTTT	CASSPGAAWEKLFF
TRBV4-3	.	.	TRBJ2-7	TGCGCCAGCAGCCAATCTTTTCTTGAGGTTCCCTACGAGCAGTACTTC	CASSQSFLEVPYEQYF
TRBV18	TRBD1	.	TRBJ2-7	TGTGCCAGCTCATCGGACAGGGCCTACGAGCAGTACTTC	CASSSDRAYEQYF
TRBV6-8	.	.	TRBJ2-7	TGTGCCAGCAGTTTCCTAGCGACGTACGAGCAGTACTTC	CASSFLATYEQYF
TRBV18	.	.	TRBJ2-3	TGTGCCAGCTCACCCCCTGGCGGGACAGATACGCAGTATTTT	CASSPPGGTDTQYF
TRBV9	TRBD2	.	TRBJ2-7	TGTGCCAGCAGCGCCCCCATGGGACTAGCTAATGCCGAGCAGTACTTC	CASSAPMGLANAEQYF
TRBV7-2	.	.	TRBJ1-4	TGTGCCAGCAGCTTAGTTGGTTCTTATGAAAAACTGTTTTTT	CASSLVGSYEKLFF
TRBV5-1	.	.	TRBJ2-3	TGCGCCAGCAGCCGGAACTCGGGAGATACGCAGTATTTT	CASSRNSGDTQYF
TRBV5-1	.	.	TRBJ2-2	TGCGCCAGCAGCTTGGGCGTGGGAGTGAACACCGGGGAGCTGTTTTTT	CASSLGVGVNTGELFF
TRBV5-4	.	.	TRBJ2-1	TGTGCCAGCAGCTTTCGCGCTAGCCTTCCCTACAATGAGCAGTTCTTC	CASSFRASLPYNEQFF
TRBV2	TRBD2	.	TRBJ2-5	TGTGCCTCCTTACGAGGACTAGCAGTAGAGACCCAGTACTTC	CASLRGLAVETQYF
TRBV5-4	TRBD1	.	TRBJ2-2	TGTGCCAGCGGGCTTGGGACAGCAAACACCGGGGAGCTGTTTTTT	CASGLGTANTGELFF
TRBV5-1	TRBD1	once	TRBJ1-4	TGCGCCAGCAGCGAAACAGGGGCTTGGGGTAATGAAAAACTGTTTTTT	CASSETGAWGNEKLFF
TRBV28	TRBD1	.	TRBJ2-2	TGTGCCAGCAGTTTCGGACAGGGGGGCACCGGGGAGCTGTTTTTT	CASSFGQGGTGELFF
TRBV18	TRBD2	once	TRBJ2-1	TGTGCCAGCTCACCACGCGGACTAGCGGGTCCCTACAATGAGCAGTTCTTC	CASSPRGLAGPYNEQFF
TRBV7-2	TRBD2	.	TRBJ2-1	TGTGCCAGCAGCCTAGGGACTAGCGCAAATGAGCAGTTCTTC	CASSLGTSANEQFF
TRBV28	.	.	TRBJ1-1	TGTGCCAGCAGACCGCGGAGTAGGGGCAGAATAGAAGCTTTCTTT	CASRPRSRGRIEAFF
TRBV27	.	.	TRBJ1-1	TGTGCCAGCAGTTTTATACGATTGGGGGAAGCTTTCTTT	CASSFIRLGEAFF
TRBV30	TRBD1	.	TRBJ2-5	TGTGCCTGGAGTGACAGGGGGCGAGGGGAGACCCAGTACTTC	CAWSDRGRGETQYF
TRBV25-1	.	.	TRBJ1-1	TGTGCCAGCAGTGAACTCCATGCGGGACCACCCGCTTTCTTT	CASSELHAGPPAFF
TRBV7-2	.	once	TRBJ1-1	TGTGCCAGCAGCTTAGTGCCTCGACGAAATGAAGCTTTCTTT	CASSLVPRRNEAFF
TRBV4-1	.	.	TRBJ2-1	TGCGCCAGCAGCCAACTTCCCGGGACCGCCCTCAATGAGCAGTTCTTC	CASSQLPGTALNEQFF
TRBV5-1	.	.	TRBJ1-3	TGCGCCAGCAGCCCCCCCGGGGGGTCGGCAAACACCATATATTTT	CASSPPGGSANTIYF
TRBV7-9	TRBD1	.	TRBJ2-2	TGTGCCAGCAGCTTAGCCGGCAGGGGGACCGGGGAGCTGTTTTTT	CASSLAGRGTGELFF
TRBV30	.	.	TRBJ2-1	TGTGCCTGGAGACCTAACTTCAATGAGCAGTTCTTC	CAWRPNFNEQFF
TRBV28	TRBD1	.	TRBJ2-7	TGTGCCAGCAGTTTGGGACAGCCAAGCTACGAGCAGTACTTC	CASSLGQPSYEQYF
TRBV5-6	.	.	TRBJ1-2	TGTGCCAGCAGCTTGGTCGGGAAGGGCGGCGGCTACACCTTC	CASSLVGKGGGYTF
TRBV19	TRBD2	.	TRBJ2-7	TGTGCCAGTGGGACTAGCGGGAGCCGGGGCTACGAGCAGTACTTC	CASGTSGSRGYEQYF
TRBV11-2	.	.	TRBJ2-3	TGTGCCAGCGGGGCACGGGGAGATACGCAGTATTTT	CASGARGDTQYF
TRBV7-8	.	.	TRBJ2-3	TGTGCCAGCAGCTGGTCCACAGATACGCAGTATTTT	CASSWSTDTQYF